The 5 T cell receptor beta chains below all came from one sample that was sequenced in a study of CD8 T cells in Susac syndrome. The authors reverse transcribed roughly 0.5 to 1 ug RNA with random hexamers. In TCRdb, the immunoSEQ multiplex PCR reads were re-called with MiXCR into one record per CDR3 protein. The sample includes 84,000 or so distinct CDR3 sequences, 85% to 95% seen only once; the top ten take around 0.94%. The specimen sequenced was CD8+ T cells from PBMCs. These TCRs come from a human donor with Susac syndrome.

The DNA of the CDR3 is TGTGCCAGCAGCCAACTCCCGACGGGATCAACCCAGGGGGAGCAGTACTTC. Its translation is CASSQLPTGSTQGEQYF. The rearrangement joins TRBV4-2 to TRBJ2-7; maybe TRBD1 (6 bases). The germline V and J ends were trimmed by 2 bases and 7 bases, with 24 bases remaining between them. The germline gives CDR1 LGHNA, CDR2 YNFKEQ. The CDR3 has 17 amino acids.

The V gene is TRBV2, the J gene TRBJ2-1, with D perhaps matching TRBD2 (6 bases). Germline V lookup: CDR1 SNHLY, CDR2 FYNNEI. The CDR3 is made up of 16 amino acids. Trimming left V 0 bases short and J 5 bases short, with 14 bases between. DNA of the CDR3: TGTGCCAGCAGTGAAGCGCGGTCTAGCGTAAACAATGAGCAGTTCTTC. This translates into CASSEARSSVNNEQFF.

The chain has TRBV29-1 and TRBJ2-7; D uncertain. CDR3 length: 11 residues. In germline, CDR1 is SQVTM, CDR2 ANQGSEA. V was pared by 2 bases and J by 5 bases, with 7 bases between. The CDR3 loop reads CSVELWDEQYF. The CDR3 coding sequence is TGCAGCGTTGAATTATGGGACGAGCAGTACTTC.

This chain uses TRBV9 with TRBJ2-6, with D unclear. V was clipped by 4 bases and J by 2 bases, with 7 bases between them. This CDR3 comprises 14 residues. Germline V gene lookup returns CDR1 SGDLS and CDR2 YYNGEE. DNA of the CDR3: TGTGCCAGCAGCCTGAATGCTGGGGCCAACGTCCTGACTTTC. Protein: CASSLNAGANVLTF.

For the CDR3, the DNA is TGCGCCAGCAGCTTTTACGGCACACAAGAGACCCAGTACTTC. It is translated as CASSFYGTQETQYF. This rearrangement joins TRBV5-1 to TRBJ2-5; no reliable D call. Germline V gene lookup returns CDR1 SGHRS and CDR2 YFSETQ. V was shortened by 2 bases and J by 2 bases, with 10 bases between the two germline ends. CDR3 length equals 14 residues.